The clone carrying this T cell receptor (beta chain) was seen many times. Its antigen is still unknown. The sample comes from a study of T-cell memory formation after mild COVID-19. General study findings and limits: The second-wave clones peaking on day 37 were not confirmed as SARS-CoV-2-specific. Clones contracting over day 15 to 85 were CD4/CD8 balanced, with later expanders leaning CD4+. CD4+ contracting clones were found mainly in CM and EM, and CD8+ ones in EMRA.

CDR1 SGHVS and CDR2 FNYEAQ come from the germline V gene. The V end was cut by 2 bases, the J end by 5 bases, with 9 bases between. This CDR3 comprises 13 residues. TCRdb called the 5' RACE reads again in MiXCR, with one record for every CDR3 protein. Of about 400,000 distinct CDR3 sequences listed, 15% to 20% are singletons. The clonotype comes from a man aged 18 to 29 who had mild COVID-19 (a few samples of this study predate the infection). Cell type and time point are not known. The genes are TRBV7-6 and TRBJ1-1; no clear D gene. Sequences were obtained from PBMCs or a T cell subset sorted from them (not recorded which). In DNA, the CDR3 is TGTGCCAGCAGCTTACGTCGGGGAACTGAAGCTTTCTTT. Translation: CASSLRRGTEAFF.